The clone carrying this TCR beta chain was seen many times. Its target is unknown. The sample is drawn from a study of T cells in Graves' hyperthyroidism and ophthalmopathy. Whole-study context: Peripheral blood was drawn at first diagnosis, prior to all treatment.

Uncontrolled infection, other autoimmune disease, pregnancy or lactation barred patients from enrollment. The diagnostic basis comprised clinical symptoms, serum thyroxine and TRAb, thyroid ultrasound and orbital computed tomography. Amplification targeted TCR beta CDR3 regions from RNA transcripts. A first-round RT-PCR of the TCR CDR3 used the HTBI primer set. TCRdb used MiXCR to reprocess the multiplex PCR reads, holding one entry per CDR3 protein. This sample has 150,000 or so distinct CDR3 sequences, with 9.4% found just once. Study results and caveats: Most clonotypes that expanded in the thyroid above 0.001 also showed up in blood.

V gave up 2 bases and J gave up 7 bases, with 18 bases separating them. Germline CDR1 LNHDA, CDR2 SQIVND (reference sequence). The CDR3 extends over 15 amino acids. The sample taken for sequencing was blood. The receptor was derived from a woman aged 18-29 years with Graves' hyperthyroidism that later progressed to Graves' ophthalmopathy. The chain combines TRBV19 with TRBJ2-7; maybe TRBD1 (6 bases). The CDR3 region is CASSITPTGSEEQYF. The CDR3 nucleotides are TGTGCCAGTAGTATAACTCCGACAGGTTCGGAGGAGCAGTACTTC.